This TCR beta chain was identified during a study of regulatory T cells in long-lasting Graves disease. Stated time point: newly diagnosed GD, antithyroid drugs for less than 3 months. PBMCs were the source of the RNA used for TCR sequencing. Arm-PCR with iRepertoire HTBI primers amplified the CDR3 regions for these TCR beta libraries. MiXCR, applied by TCRdb to the multiplex PCR reads, yields one record per CDR3 protein. The table includes about 220,000 distinct CDR3 sequences, roughly a fifth detected once. From germline, CDR1 is MNHNS and CDR2 SASEGT. This CDR3 has 11 amino acids. A remark on this clonotype: A much larger clone sits a single nucleotide away, making a read error possible.

These records were also assigned to another study, of T cells in Graves' hyperthyroidism and ophthalmopathy. That paper notes: Newly diagnosed hyperthyroidism patients aged 18 to 65 years had disease lasting under 2 months. HTBI primers were employed in a first-round RT-PCR of the TCR CDR3. Prediction of ophthalmopathy progression came a median roughly 6.7 months pre-onset.

The source material was peripheral blood mononuclear cells (PBMCs), sampled at new diagnosis, from a patient treated with antithyroid drugs. This TCR was recovered from a woman aged 25 to 45 with Graves disease. The V call is TRBV6-1, the J call TRBJ1-1, with a possible D match to TRBD1 (6 bases). CDR3 nucleotides: TGTGTCAGCACCGGGGGGGGCAAAGCTTTCTTT. Protein product: CVSTGGGKAFF.